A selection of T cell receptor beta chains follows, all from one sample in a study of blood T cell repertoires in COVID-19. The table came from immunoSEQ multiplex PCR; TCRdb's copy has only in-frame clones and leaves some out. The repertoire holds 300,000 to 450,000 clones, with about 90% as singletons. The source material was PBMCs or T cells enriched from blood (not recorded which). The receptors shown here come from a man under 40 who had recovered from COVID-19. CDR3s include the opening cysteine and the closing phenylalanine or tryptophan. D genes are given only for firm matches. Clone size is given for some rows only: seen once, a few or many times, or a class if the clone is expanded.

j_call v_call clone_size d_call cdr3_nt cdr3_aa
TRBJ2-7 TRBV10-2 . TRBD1 TGCGCCGCCACCAGAAGACTCGGGATCAGGGACAGGGACTCAGACGAGCAGTACTTC CAATRRLGIRDRDSDEQYF
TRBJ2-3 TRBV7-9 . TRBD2 TGTGCCAGCAGCCCCGAGACTAGCGGAGATACGCAGTATTTT CASSPETSGDTQYF
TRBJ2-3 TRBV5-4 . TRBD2 TGTGCCAGCAGCCCTCGGGTGGGGACTAGCCTCCCAGATACGCAGTATTTT CASSPRVGTSLPDTQYF
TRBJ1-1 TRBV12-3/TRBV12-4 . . TGTGCCAGCAGTTGGGAGAGGGCGGCTTTCTTT CASSWERAAFF
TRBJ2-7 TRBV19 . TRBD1 TGTGCCAGTAGTACTACCGGGACAGGGATTAACGAGCAGTACTTC CASSTTGTGINEQYF
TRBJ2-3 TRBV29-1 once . TGCAGCACAAGGTTACTAGGCACAGATACGCAGTATTTT CSTRLLGTDTQYF
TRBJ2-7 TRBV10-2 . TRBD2 TGCGCCAGCAGCAGTATAGCGGGAGAAAGGAAGGTCGAGCAGTACTTC CASSSIAGERKVEQYF
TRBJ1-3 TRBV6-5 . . TGTGCCAGCAGTTACACCAGCGTCGGCGGAAACACCATATATTTT CASSYTSVGGNTIYF
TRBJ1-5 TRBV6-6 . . TGTGCCAGCACAGGACAGTCTAATCAGCCCCAGCATTTT CASTGQSNQPQHF
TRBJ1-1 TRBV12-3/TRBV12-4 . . TGTGCCGAGGGGAGGGGCTTGAACACTGAAGCTTTCTTT CAEGRGLNTEAFF
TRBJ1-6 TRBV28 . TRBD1 TGTGCCAGCAGTTTACTCACAGGGGCCCATGGTTCACCCCTCCACTTT CASSLLTGAHGSPLHF
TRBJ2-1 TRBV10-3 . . TGTGCTACACGTAACCCCCAGGGGAACAATGAGCAGTTCTTC CATRNPQGNNEQFF
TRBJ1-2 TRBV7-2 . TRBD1 TGTGCCAGCAGTCCCGGACAGGGGGCGTATGGCTACACCTTC CASSPGQGAYGYTF
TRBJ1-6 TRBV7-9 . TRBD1 TGTGCCAGCAGCTCGGACAGGGGCTATAATTCACCCCTCCACTTT CASSSDRGYNSPLHF
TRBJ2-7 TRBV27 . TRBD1 TGTGCCAGTCATAAAGGTACAGGGGCCTCCTACGAGCAGTACTTC CASHKGTGASYEQYF
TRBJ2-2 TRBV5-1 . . TGCGCCAGCAGCTTGGCGGGACTCTCGAACACCGGGGAGCTGTTTTTT CASSLAGLSNTGELFF
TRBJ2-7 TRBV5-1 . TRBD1 TGCGCCAGCAGAACCGGGACAGGGGTTTCCGAGCAGTACTTC CASRTGTGVSEQYF
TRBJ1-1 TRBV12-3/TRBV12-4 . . TGTGCCAGCAGTCCGGGTAGCTGGAGGGCTTTCTTT CASSPGSWRAFF
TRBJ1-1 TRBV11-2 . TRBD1 TGTGCCAGCAGCTTTAGACAGGGGTTGTTGATTGGGAACACTGAAGCTTTCTTT CASSFRQGLLIGNTEAFF
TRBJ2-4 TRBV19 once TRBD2 TGTGCCAGTAGTATCACGCTGACTAGCGTTGAAAACATTCAGTACTTC CASSITLTSVENIQYF
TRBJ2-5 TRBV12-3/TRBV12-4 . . TGTGCCAGCAGTTTAAGGGCGGGAGAGACCCAGTACTTC CASSLRAGETQYF
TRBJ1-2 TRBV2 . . TGTGCCAGCCCTTCTTACAGCCATTTTTACACCTTC CASPSYSHFYTF
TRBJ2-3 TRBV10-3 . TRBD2 TGTGCCATCAGTGAGACGTCTGGCGGGGGGGCCGATGATACGCAGTATTTT CAISETSGGGADDTQYF
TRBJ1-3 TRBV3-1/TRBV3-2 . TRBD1 TGTGCCAGCAGCCCCCTGGACAGGGGTCGAAACACCATATATTTT CASSPLDRGRNTIYF
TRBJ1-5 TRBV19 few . TGTGCCACCACCGGGGGGTATCAGCCCCAGCATTTT CATTGGYQPQHF
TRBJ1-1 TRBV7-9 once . TGTGCCAGCAGAGACGGGAGGGGACCGAGGGGCACTGAAGCTTTCTTT CASRDGRGPRGTEAFF
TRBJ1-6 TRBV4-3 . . TGCGCCAGCAGCCGAGACTGGGGCAGTTCACCCCTCCACTTT CASSRDWGSSPLHF
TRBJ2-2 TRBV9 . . TGTGCCAGCAGCGGTACAGGGTTGACCGGGGAGCTGTTTTTT CASSGTGLTGELFF
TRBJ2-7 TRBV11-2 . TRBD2 TGTGCCAGCAGCTTCGCGGGGGGCCGCTACGAGCAGTACTTC CASSFAGGRYEQYF
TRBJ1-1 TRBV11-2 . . TGTGCCAGCAGCTTAATGTTTCAAGCAGGGGAAGCTTTCTTT CASSLMFQAGEAFF
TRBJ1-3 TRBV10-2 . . TGCGCCAGCAGTGAGTCGAGGCCTCTCTTTGGAAACACCATATATTTT CASSESRPLFGNTIYF
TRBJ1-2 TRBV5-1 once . TGCGCCAGCAGCTCAGGGGTTACAGATGGCTACACCTTC CASSSGVTDGYTF
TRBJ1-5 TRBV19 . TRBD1 TGTGCCAGTAGTATACCAACAGGGGGCGATCAGCCCCAGCATTTT CASSIPTGGDQPQHF
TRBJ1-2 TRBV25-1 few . TGTGCCAGCAGTGACCTCGTTGCTAACTATGGCTACACCTTC CASSDLVANYGYTF
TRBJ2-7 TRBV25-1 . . TGTGCCAGCATTCGAACTTCAGGAGGCGAGCAGTACTTC CASIRTSGGEQYF
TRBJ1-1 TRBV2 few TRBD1 TGTGCCAGCAGTGGGACAGGGAGCGCTTTCTTT CASSGTGSAFF
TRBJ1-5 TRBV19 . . TGTGCCAGTAGTATTTCCCTATCCCATCAGCCCCAGCATTTT CASSISLSHQPQHF
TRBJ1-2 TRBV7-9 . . TGTGCCAGCAGTTCCCTACAGGGCCGGATTAGTTATGGCTACACCTTC CASSSLQGRISYGYTF
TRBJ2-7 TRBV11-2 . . TGTGCCAGCAGCCTCGAGGCAGGGATAAGCTCCTACGAGCAGTACTTC CASSLEAGISSYEQYF